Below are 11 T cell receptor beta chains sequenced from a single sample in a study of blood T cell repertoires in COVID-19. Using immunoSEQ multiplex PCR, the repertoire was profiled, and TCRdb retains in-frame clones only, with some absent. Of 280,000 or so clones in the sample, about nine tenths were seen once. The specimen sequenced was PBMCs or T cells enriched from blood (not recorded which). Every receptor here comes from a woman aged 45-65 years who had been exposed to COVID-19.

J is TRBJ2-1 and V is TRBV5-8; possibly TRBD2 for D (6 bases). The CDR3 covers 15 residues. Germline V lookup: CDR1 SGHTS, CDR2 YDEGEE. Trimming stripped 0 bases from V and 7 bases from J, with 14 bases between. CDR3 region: CASSLGEVGWNEQFF. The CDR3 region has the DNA TGTGCCAGCAGCTTGGGGGAGGTCGGGTGGAATGAGCAGTTCTTC.

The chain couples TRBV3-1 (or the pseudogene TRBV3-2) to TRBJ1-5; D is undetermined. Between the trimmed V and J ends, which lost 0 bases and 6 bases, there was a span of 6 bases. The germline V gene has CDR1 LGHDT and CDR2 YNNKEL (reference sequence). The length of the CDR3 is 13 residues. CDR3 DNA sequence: TGTGCCAGCAGCCAAGATGTGCGTCAGCCCCAGCATTTT. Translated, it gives CASSQDVRQPQHF.

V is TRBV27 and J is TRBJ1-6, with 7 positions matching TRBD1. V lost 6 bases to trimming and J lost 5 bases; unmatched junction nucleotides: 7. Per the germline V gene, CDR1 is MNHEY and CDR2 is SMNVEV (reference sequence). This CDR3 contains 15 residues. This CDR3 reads CASRDRTGNNSPLHF. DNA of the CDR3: TGTGCCAGCAGGGACCGGACAGGCAATAATTCACCCCTCCACTTT.

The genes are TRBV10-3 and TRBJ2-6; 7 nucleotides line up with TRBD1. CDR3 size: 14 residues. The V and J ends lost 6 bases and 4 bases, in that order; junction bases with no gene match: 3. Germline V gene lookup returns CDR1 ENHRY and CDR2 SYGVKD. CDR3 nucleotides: TGTGCCATCAGAGGGACAGCCGGGGCCAACGTCCTGACTTTC. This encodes CAIRGTAGANVLTF.

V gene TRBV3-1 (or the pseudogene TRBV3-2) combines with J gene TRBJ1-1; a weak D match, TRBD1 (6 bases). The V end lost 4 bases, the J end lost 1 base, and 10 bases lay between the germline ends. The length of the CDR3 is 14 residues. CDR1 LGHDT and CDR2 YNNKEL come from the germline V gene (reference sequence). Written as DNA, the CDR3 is TGTGCCAGCAGCCCCGGGGGGGCGAACACTGAAGCTTTCTTT. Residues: CASSPGGANTEAFF.

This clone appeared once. The CDR3 DNA sequence: TGTGCCAGCAGCCCCCGGACAGGGCAACCCTACAATGAGCAGTTCTTC. This gives the protein CASSPRTGQPYNEQFF. The genes are TRBV14 and TRBJ2-1; 8 nucleotides align to TRBD1. This CDR3 contains 16 residues. In germline, CDR1 is SGHDN, CDR2 FVKESK. The V gene end was trimmed by 4 bases and the J gene end by 2 bases; junction bases not matched to a gene: 7.

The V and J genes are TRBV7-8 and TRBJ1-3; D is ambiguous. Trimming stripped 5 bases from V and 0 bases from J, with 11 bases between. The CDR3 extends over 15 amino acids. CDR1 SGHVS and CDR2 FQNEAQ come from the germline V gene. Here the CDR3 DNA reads TGTGCCAGCAGCCCCCGACACATCTCTGGAAACACCATATATTTT. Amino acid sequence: CASSPRHISGNTIYF.

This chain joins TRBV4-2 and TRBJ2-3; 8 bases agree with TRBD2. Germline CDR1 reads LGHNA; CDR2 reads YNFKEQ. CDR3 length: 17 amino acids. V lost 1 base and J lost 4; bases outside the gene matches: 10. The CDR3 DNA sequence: TGTGCCAGCAGCCAAGTCGAAGGGACTAGAGGTTCAGATACGCAGTATTTT. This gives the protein CASSQVEGTRGSDTQYF.

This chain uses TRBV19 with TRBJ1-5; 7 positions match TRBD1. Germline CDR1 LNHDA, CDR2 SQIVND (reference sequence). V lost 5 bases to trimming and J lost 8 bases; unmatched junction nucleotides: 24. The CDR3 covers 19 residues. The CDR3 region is CASSAPTGKSGLRAEPQHF. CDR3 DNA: TGTGCCAGTAGTGCGCCGACAGGGAAATCCGGCCTTCGTGCGGAGCCCCAGCATTTT.

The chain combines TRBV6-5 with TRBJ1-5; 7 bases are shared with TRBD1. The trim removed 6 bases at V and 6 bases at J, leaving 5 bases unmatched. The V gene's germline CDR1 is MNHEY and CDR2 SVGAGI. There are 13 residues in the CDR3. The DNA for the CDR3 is TGTGCCAGCAGAGCTTCAGGGGGTCAGCCCCAGCATTTT. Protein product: CASRASGGQPQHF.

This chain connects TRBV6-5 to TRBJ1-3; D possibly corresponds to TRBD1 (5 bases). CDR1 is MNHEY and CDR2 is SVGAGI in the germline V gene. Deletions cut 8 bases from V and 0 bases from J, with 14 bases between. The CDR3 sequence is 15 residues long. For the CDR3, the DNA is TGTGCCAGCCTTAAACAGGCTCACTCTGGAAACACCATATATTTT. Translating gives CASLKQAHSGNTIYF.